The T cell receptor (beta chain) described here comes from a study of T and B cells in COVID-19 patients (dated by TCRdb to the early 2020s). Background for the entire study: Using TRB and IGH repertoire sequencing of peripheral blood, the study characterized adaptive immunity in COVID-19 patients who had active infection or had recovered. A recovered cohort comprised around 19 patients contributing about 22 samples, mostly after mild to moderate COVID-19 managed as outpatients. Median age was about 30 years in the recovered cohort versus roughly 67 years in the active-infection cohort. Of the approximately 21 patients in the active-infection cohort, 12 were critically ill and needed mechanical ventilation or ECMO. Comorbidities linked to unfavorable COVID-19 outcome were present in about 90% of the 20 patients in the active-infection cohort. The repository of TCR and BCR sequences included more than 55 time points from about 35 patients, and more than 8.3 million TCR sequences were analysed. Two patients belonged to both the recovered and active cohorts because samples were available from active disease and after recovery. For the repertoire analyses, the comparison was an age-matched reference group of roughly 39 healthy donors who were negative for COVID-19 antibodies. As many as 9 follow-up blood samples were taken per patient, and some of the samples covered different disease stages within the same individual.

The trim is 5 bases for V and 0 bases for J, with a gap of 10 bases between the germline ends. CDR3 length: 14 amino acids, cysteine to phenylalanine. Only CDR3 DNA is held: 42 bases, read in frame from base 1. The CDR1 and CDR2 encoded by the germline V gene (reference sequence) are LNHDA and SQIVND. What the research found in general, with its limitations: The recovered cohort had 2,000 to 3,000 exclusive TCR clusters, including around 30 low-pGen clusters. Specific T cell subsets (CD4+/Treg/CD8+) and sorted SARS-CoV-2-responsive or tetramer+ T cells had not yet been sequenced, and the corresponding sequencing experiments were ongoing. Blood samples from mildly ill patients during symptoms and early samples from severe cases were scarce. Patients with COVID-19 were reported to show strongly skewed TRBV/TRBJ gene usage. The reported TCR clusters were said to need prospective validation before any clinical use. The cohort was judged too small for assessing how HLA contributes to COVID-19 susceptibility or severity. During active COVID-19 the TRB repertoires were highly clonal, but at recovery diversity and richness rose above the levels seen in healthy donors.

TRB repertoires were amplified from approximately 250-500 ng of genomic DNA extracted from blood. Data came from an Illumina MiSeq. Multiplex PCR with BIOMED2 TRB-A/B primer pools was used to amplify TRB rearrangements. Illumina-compatible adapters and 7-nucleotide sample barcodes were attached to the amplicons through two consecutive PCRs. All library PCRs used Phusion HS II polymerase. Amplicons were purified from gel with the NucleoSpin Gel and PCR Clean-up kit, quantified on Qubit, and pooled at 3 to 5 nM. Amplicon pool quality was checked on an Agilent 2100 Bioanalyzer before Illumina next-generation sequencing. The original pipeline was this. Annotation of TRB rearrangements was performed with MiXCR 3.0.8 using the default MiXCR reference library. Non-productive reads and sequences with fewer than 2 reads were removed, and each unique CDR3 nucleotide sequence was counted as one clone. R 3.5.1 was used to calculate clonality, diversity, richness and V-J gene usage. GLIPH2 was used to cluster TCRs based on CDR3 similarity, and OLGA was used to calculate the generation probabilities. GLIPH2 clusters were kept only when the clusters contained at least four unique TCR clonotypes present in at least three individuals. TCRdb reprocessed the public reads (quality trimming at Q25 with fastp, clone calling with MiXCR) and kept in-frame beta chains. Every CDR3 protein is listed once, alongside the most common genes and DNA of its rows. These V and J calls originate from TCRdb's pipeline instead of the authors' own analysis. Within this sample are about 3,200 distinct CDR3 sequences, with roughly 26% of them counted one time only. Of the sample, 25% falls within the top ten clones.

By share, this clonotype ranks as medium-sized (0.01 to 0.1%). It has no known antigen specificity. Nothing much larger sits one base from this clone, and base qualities are not available. This sequence originates from a human donor with active COVID-19. Material for sequencing was blood. The chain is encoded by TRBV19 joined to TRBJ1-2, with no reliable assignment of the D segment. The nucleotide sequence reads TGTGCCAGTAGTCGTCCCCGGACTAACTATGGCTACACCTTC. Its amino acids are CASSRPRTNYGYTF.